Detailed here is one TCR beta chain. What antigen it recognizes has not been identified. Base qualities are not recorded, but no much larger clone differs from it by a single base. Donors were healthy HIV-negative adults with no recently reported acute infections or vaccinations. Every donor was a Caucasian adult residing in Nashville, Tennessee, USA. CD4+ T cells were enriched by magnetic negative selection, after which naive cells were positively selected on CD45RA and the negative fraction was taken as the memory subset. Blood was obtained by leukapheresis, after which PBMCs were separated by Ficoll-Histopaque density gradient centrifugation and cryopreserved in liquid nitrogen vapor phase. Analytical flow cytometry was used to check the purity and quantity of every magnetically sorted T cell population. From each sorted fraction, genomic DNA was isolated and quantified by UV absorbance on a Nanodrop 2000c.

The data are from a study of shared clonotypes between healthy human individuals (TCRdb year 2020). Concerning the study at large: The cohort included three men and a couple of women between 18 and 49 years of age. For each donor, CD4 naive and CD4 memory were each given three plates, CD8 naive was given two plates, and CD8 memory was given one plate. To estimate repertoire size and how much clonotypes are shared between individuals, the study performed deep sequencing of blood TCR repertoires from roughly five healthy adults. Libraries were prepared and TCR repertoires were sequenced by different laboratories using diverse techniques, in order to increase sequencing depth and limit assay-specific biases. Each donor's leukapheresis produced roughly between about 0.8 and 8.9 billion PBMCs. On the study overall, not on this receptor specifically: Larger estimated clonotype richness was generally found for naive subsets than for memory subsets. Sampling was restricted to blood, and TCR repertoires in tissues likely differ from the TCR repertoires found in blood. Sharing across several donors was observed for approximately 5% of naive CD4, under 4% of naive CD8, over 2% of memory CD4, and less than 0.45% of memory CD8 clonotypes. Higher generation probabilities were observed for clonotypes shared by all four sorted-subset donors than for non-shared clonotypes. Rarefaction of sorted-subset datasets indicated incomplete sequencing despite the large sequencing depth. Pairwise subsampling indicated that sequencing depth was expected to affect the degree of clonotype sharing among donors. The genetic and exposure-history diversity represented was limited by the small number of donors.

TCR CDR3 regions were amplified from genomic DNA by multiplex PCR using the deep immunoSEQ assay. Extracted genomic DNA from each cell subset was spread evenly across all wells of several immunoSEQ 96-well plates, with each plate serving as a replicate. Each replicate PCR for sorted subsets received about 220 ng genomic DNA, equal to roughly 33,000 T cell genomes. The purified libraries were quantified using a Qubit 3.0 fluorometer, sized with a Bioanalyzer 2100, and then quantified again using the KAPA Library Quantification kit. Every immunoSEQ 96-well plate was sequenced on a dedicated single-read 150-cycle Illumina NextSeq 550 flow cell. The authors' pipeline ran thus. Because the immunoSEQ output included only junctional sequences and no quality scores, the filtering could not be the same as the filtering used for full-length reads. Sequences were annotated with PyIR, a Python wrapper for IgBLAST v1.9, and V/J genes and CDR3 were assigned using IMGT germline references. Reads were filtered out if the reads had weak V/J assignments (E-value above 1e-6), no CDR3, stop codons, out-of-frame junctions, or ambiguous translated residues. V3J clonotypes were defined as sequences sharing the same inferred V gene, J gene, and CDR3 amino acid sequence. Percentage overlap between repertoires was calculated by dividing the number of shared unique clonotypes by the size of the smaller repertoire. Three approaches were used to assess repertoire richness: RTK rarefaction, the Chao1 estimator, and Recon v2.1 estimates of unobserved clonotypes. For all TCRbeta clonotypes obtained by the gDNA method from a few donors, generation probabilities were computed with OLGA. Entries here come from immuneACCESS through TCRdb and include only in-frame sequences with V and J called. Some clones fail to appear in such tables; in the studies checked, an unresolved V gene covers under half of the shortfall, and the cause of the remainder is unknown. D and trimming were read from the DNA, whereas the V and J calls and clone size are those reported in that table. The sample profile shows about 2.5 million clones; around 93% of them were found once. Together, the top ten hold more than 0.35% of the sample.

There are 11 amino acids in the CDR3, from cysteine to phenylalanine inclusive. The DNA shown is the 33-base CDR3, in frame from base 1. The germline V gene gives CDR1 as MDHEN and CDR2 as SYDVKM. V gives up 7 bases and J gives up 5 bases, and the segment between their germline ends measures 6 bases. The source of this sequence is a young man in good health. Some clones in this sample may be carry-over from other donors' samples. The rearrangement joined TRBV28 to TRBJ1-5; confidence is insufficient to name the D gene. Sequenced input: naive CD4+ T cells from PBMCs. What the cell subset or site label conveys for this sample: CD45RA+ positively selected. In nucleotide form, the sequence is TGTGCCAGCACCTCTCATCAGCCCCAGCATTTT. Translated, it reads CASTSHQPQHF.